Sequencing of this T cell receptor (beta chain) was carried out in a study of T cells expressing NK-cell markers (dated by TCRdb to about 2020). At the level of the whole study: TCR beta-chain repertoires were profiled in sorted CD3+CD56+NKG2C+, CD3+CD56+NKG2C- and CD3+CD56-NKG2C+ T-cell subsets from several donors. The libraries were sequenced on Illumina HiSeq 2000/2500, MiSeq or NextSeq, producing 2 x 150 bp reads. Of the eight sequenced donors, seven were found to be HCMV-seropositive and one was found to be HCMV-seronegative. Randomly selected healthy volunteers, three men and five women, were used as the eight sequenced donors.

TCRdb names Illumina HiSeq 2000 as the instrument used. TCR beta cDNA libraries were prepared using 5'RACE template switching, which introduced a universal primer site and unique molecular identifiers. cDNA synthesis was primed from the TCR beta constant segment and was followed by two successive PCR amplification steps. In the authors' own workflow: MIGEC was used to demultiplex reads and group reads by UMI, and MiTCR was used to assemble and quantify clonotypes. Only TCR cDNA sequences supported by at least two reads were kept to exclude erroneous sequences. The tcR package was used for downstream repertoire analysis, and clonotypes were matched between fractions using CDR3 nucleotide sequence together with V segment. VDJmatch was used to annotate antigen specificity against VDJdb, with one amino acid substitution allowed in CDR3. TCRdb reanalyzed the reads, keeping one entry per CDR3 protein sequence and omitting DNA. V and J calls and clone size were set by TCRdb, not the authors. The table held for this sample gives roughly 450,000 distinct CDR3 sequences. The ten most abundant clones make up roughly 1.4% of the sample.

Overall study results and their limits: Whether the expanded NKG2C-expressing T cell clones were specific for HCMV antigens was left unclear. Those dominant clonotypes were again the most abundant among CD3+CD56-NKG2C+ cells in a few donors, at roughly 25-65%. In several donors, the dominant CD3+CD56+NKG2C+ clonotypes were found to rank among the top 10 CD8+ clonotypes and to make up about 1.0-7.5% of CD8+ T cells.

CDR3 length: 19 amino acids, cysteine to phenylalanine. No DNA accompanies this entry. CDR1 and CDR2 (DFQATT, SNEGSKA) derive from the germline V gene (reference sequence). HCMV serostatus was determined by detecting HCMV-specific IgG in serum with a commercial ELISA kit. Ficoll density gradient centrifugation was used to isolate peripheral blood mononuclear cells from blood. With regard to this clonotype: The target of this receptor is not known.

The sample taken for sequencing was blood T cells: a sorted CD56 or NKG2C T cell subset, CD4+ or CD8+ T cells, or bulk PBMC T cells (not recorded which). The TCR sequence derives from a woman between 45 and 65 years old in good health. Donor details come from another sample of the same person, matched by shared clones. This receptor chain uses TRBV20-1 and TRBJ2-7; lacking DNA, the TRBD2 call made by TCRdb goes unchecked. The CDR3 protein: CSASTGGLAGGPNFYEQYF.